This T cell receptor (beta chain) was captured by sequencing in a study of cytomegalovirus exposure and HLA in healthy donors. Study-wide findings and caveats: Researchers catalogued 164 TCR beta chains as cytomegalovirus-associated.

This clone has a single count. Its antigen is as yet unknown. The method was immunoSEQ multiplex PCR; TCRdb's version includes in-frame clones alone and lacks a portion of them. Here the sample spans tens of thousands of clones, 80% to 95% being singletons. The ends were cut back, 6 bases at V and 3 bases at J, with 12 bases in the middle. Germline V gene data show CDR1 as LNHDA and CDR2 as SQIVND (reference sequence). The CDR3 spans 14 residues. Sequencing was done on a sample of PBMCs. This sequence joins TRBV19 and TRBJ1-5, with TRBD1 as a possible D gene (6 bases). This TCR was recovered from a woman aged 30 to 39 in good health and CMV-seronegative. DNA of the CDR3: TGTGCCAGTAGCATCAGGGACACCAATCAGCCCCAGCATTTT. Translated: CASSIRDTNQPQHF.